The 30 T cell receptor beta chains given below trace back to one sample, sequenced in a study of blood T cell repertoires in COVID-19 (dated by TCRdb to about 2020). The method behind the library was the immunoSEQ multiplex PCR assay. The clones in this table, taken by TCRdb from immuneACCESS, are in-frame only. Not every clone is retained; where verified, under half of the shortfall comes from an unresolved V gene, and the cause of the rest is unknown. The sample data list about 32,000 clones, and approximately 86% of these were observed just once. Of the sample, around 4.9% is held by the ten largest clones. Specimen: peripheral blood. These receptors all come from a woman in her 70s with active COVID-19.

The chain employs TRBV7-2 and TRBJ1-2; D gene unclear. The germline V and J ends were trimmed by 1 base and 2 bases, with 11 bases remaining between them. The CDR3 consists of 15 residues. The germline V gene encodes CDR1 SGHTA and CDR2 FQGNSA. This chain's CDR3 is CASSLGAILNYGYTF. CDR3 coding DNA: TGTGCCAGCAGCTTAGGGGCGATCTTAAACTATGGCTACACCTTC.

This clone was counted a few times. The CDR3 spells CASSIAGEERYGYTF. CDR3 nucleotides: TGTGCCAGTAGTATCGCGGGGGAGGAACGGTATGGCTACACCTTC. The chain has TRBV19 and TRBJ1-2; D may be TRBD1 (5 bases). The ends were cut back, 3 bases at V and 5 bases at J, with 16 bases in the middle. In germline, CDR1 is LNHDA, CDR2 SQIVND (reference sequence). This CDR3 is 15 amino acids long. The whole variable domain, remainder taken from reference TRBV19 and TRBJ1-2, is DGGITQSPKYLFRKEGQNVTLSCEQNLNHDAMYWYRQDPGQGLRLIYYSQIVNDFQKGDIAEGYSVSREKKESFPLTVTSAQKNPTAFYLCASSIAGEERYGYTFGSGTRLTVV.

The J gene is TRBJ1-2, the V gene TRBV21-1; TRBD1 reflects the table's D call only, with no check against the DNA. TRBV21-1 is shown as a pseudogene. The CDR3 is made up of 19 amino acids. CDR3 region: CASSLQMPRMQGWIYGYTF. CDR3 DNA sequence: TGTGCCAGCAGCCTCCAAATGCCCAGGATGCAGGGGTGGATCTATGGCTACACCTTC.

This sequence joins TRBV29-1 and TRBJ2-3; 10 bases agree with TRBD2. The CDR3 is made up of 17 amino acids. Germline V lookup: CDR1 SQVTM, CDR2 ANQGSEA. The V and J ends lost 6 bases and 4 bases, in that order; junction bases with no gene match: 16. The CDR3 DNA reads as TGCAGCGTCGGGGGGCCGAAACTAGCGGGGAGCGCAGATACGCAGTATTTT. It codes for CSVGGPKLAGSADTQYF.

This clone was seen more than once but under ten times. This chain joins TRBV7-9 and TRBJ2-2; tentatively, D is TRBD2 (5 bases). Germline loops: CDR1 SEHNR, CDR2 FQNEAQ (reference sequence). This CDR3 has 15 amino acids. The V end lost 2 bases, the J end lost 2 bases, and 9 bases lay between the germline ends. The CDR3 DNA is TGTGCCAGCAGCTTAAGGACTTCTAACACCGGGGAGCTGTTTTTT. Encoded protein: CASSLRTSNTGELFF.

The chain employs TRBV7-2 and TRBJ2-2; D might be TRBD2 (6 bases). Looked up from germline, CDR1 is SGHTA and CDR2 is FQGNSA. CDR3 length equals 15 residues. The ends were cut back, 1 base at V and 6 bases at J, with 12 bases in the middle. The CDR3 protein is CASSLVVTGAGELFF. CDR3 in DNA: TGTGCCAGCAGCTTAGTCGTTACGGGAGCCGGGGAGCTGTTTTTT.

The DNA of the CDR3 is TGTGCCAGCAGCTCCCCGGGACAGGGAGAAGCTTTCTTT. Protein: CASSSPGQGEAFF. The chain joins TRBV7-3 to TRBJ1-1, with 9 bases that match TRBD1. Germline trimming cut 4 bases from V and 8 bases from J; bases unmatched to any gene: 5. This CDR3 comprises 13 residues. Germline V gene sequence: CDR1 SGHTA, CDR2 FQGTGA.

The rearrangement links TRBV10-3 to TRBJ2-3; 7 bases are shared with TRBD1. This CDR3 is built from 14 residues. V was pared by 1 base and J by 4 bases, with 2 bases of the junction left unmatched. The germline V gene encodes CDR1 ENHRY and CDR2 SYGVKD. This CDR3 is CAISEFQGADTQYF. The CDR3 DNA sequence: TGTGCCATCAGTGAGTTCCAGGGGGCAGATACGCAGTATTTT.

V gene TRBV9 combines with J gene TRBJ2-5; TRBD1 aligns across 8 bases. The CDR3 consists of 15 residues. Germline CDR1 and CDR2: SGDLS and YYNGEE. V trimming: 3 bases; J trimming: 5 bases; junction bases outside the gene matches: 9. The CDR3 spells CASSDMDREGETQYF. CDR3 DNA: TGTGCCAGCAGCGACATGGACAGGGAAGGGGAGACCCAGTACTTC.

V and J are TRBV11-3 and TRBJ2-7; 9 bases are shared with TRBD1. The germline CDR1 and CDR2 sequences are SGHNT and YENEEA. CDR3 length equals 14 residues. V was clipped by 7 bases and J by 3 bases; unmatched bases: 7. In DNA form, the CDR3 reads TGTGCCAGCACCACCGGGACAGGGAACTACGAGCAGTACTTC. This codes for CASTTGTGNYEQYF.

In this sample, this clone turned up once. The chain combines TRBV25-1 with TRBJ1-4, with 7 bases lining up with TRBD1. The trim removed 4 bases at V and 0 bases at J, leaving 5 bases unmatched. From germline, CDR1 is MGHDK and CDR2 SYGVNS. The CDR3 runs 16 residues. The CDR3 loop is CASSAGQLSTNEKLFF. In DNA, the CDR3 is TGTGCCAGCAGTGCGGGACAGCTTTCAACTAATGAAAAACTGTTTTTT.

The CDR3 nucleotides read TGTGCCAGCAGCATATCCGGGACTAGCAGTGCCGAGCAGTACTTC. This gives the protein CASSISGTSSAEQYF. The chain recombines TRBV7-2 with TRBJ2-7, with 9 positions matching TRBD2. Unmatched junction bases numbered 11, after V lost 5 bases and J lost 6 bases. Looked up from germline, CDR1 is SGHTA and CDR2 is FQGNSA. The CDR3 extends over 15 amino acids. Full variable domain (missing parts from reference TRBV7-2 and TRBJ2-7): GAGVSQSPSNKVTEKGKDVELRCDPISGHTALYWYRQSLGQGLEFLIYFQGNSAPDKSGLPSDRFSAERTGGSVSTLTIQRTQQEDSAVYLCASSISGTSSAEQYFGPGTRLTVT.

V gene TRBV6-5 combines with J gene TRBJ1-6; TRBD1 aligns across 10 bases. After removal of 4 bases from V and 10 bases from J, the junction contained 10 bases not matched to a gene. Germline V gene data show CDR1 as MNHEY and CDR2 as SVGAGI. The CDR3 runs to 16 residues. The CDR3 sequence is CASSSRRTGGGSPLHF. In DNA, the CDR3 is TGTGCCAGCAGTTCAAGGCGGACAGGGGGTGGATCACCCCTCCACTTT.

This chain links TRBV11-2 with TRBJ2-5, with D hard to call. The CDR3 contains 13 residues. With 5 bases removed from V and 1 base from J, the gap between germline ends came to 8 bases. In germline, CDR1 is SGHAT, CDR2 FQNNGV. CDR3 DNA: TGTGCCAGCAGCCCACTGAGCCAAGAGACCCAGTACTTC. Translation gives CASSPLSQETQYF.

The rearrangement joins TRBV19 to TRBJ2-2; TRBD2 is a possible D gene (5 bases). The germline V and J ends were trimmed by 6 bases and 5 bases, with 13 bases remaining between them. CDR1 and CDR2 (germline): LNHDA, SQIVND (reference sequence). This CDR3 is 14 amino acids long. The CDR3 DNA reads as TGTGCCAGTAGCCCACTAGAGAGGACCGGGGAGCTGTTTTTT. It is translated as CASSPLERTGELFF.

The rearrangement joins TRBV5-1 to TRBJ2-5; 15 bases align to TRBD2. With 3 bases clipped from V and 3 bases from J, the junction kept 6 bases outside the gene matches. The CDR3 has 17 residues. Looked up from germline, CDR1 is SGHRS and CDR2 is YFSETQ. As DNA, the CDR3 is TGCGCCAGCAGCTCCGGACTAGCGGGGGGGTATAAAGAGACCCAGTACTTC. It specifies CASSSGLAGGYKETQYF. The whole variable domain, remainder taken from reference TRBV5-1 and TRBJ2-5, is KAGVTQTPRYLIKTRGQQVTLSCSPISGHRSVSWYQQTPGQGLQFLFEYFSETQRNKGNFPGRFSGRQFSNSRSEMNVSTLELGDSALYLCASSSGLAGGYKETQYFGPGTRLLVL.

The chain carries TRBV29-1 and TRBJ2-3; D not resolved. V gave up 0 bases and J gave up 1 base, with 11 bases separating them. CDR1 is SQVTM, CDR2 ANQGSEA, per germline. The CDR3 has 15 residues. CDR3 in amino acids: CSVEDVVTGTDTQYF. The CDR3 DNA reads as TGCAGCGTTGAAGACGTCGTAACAGGCACAGATACGCAGTATTTT.

The chain has TRBV3-1 (or the pseudogene TRBV3-2) and TRBJ1-4; 9 nucleotides agree with TRBD1. The trim removed 5 bases at V and 8 bases at J, leaving 6 bases unmatched. CDR3 size: 14 residues. Germline-derived CDR1 and CDR2 are LGHDT and YNNKEL (reference sequence). The CDR3 here is CASSAGQGSEKLFF. CDR3 sequence (DNA): TGTGCCAGCAGCGCGGGACAGGGAAGCGAAAAACTGTTTTTT.

V and J are TRBV28 and TRBJ1-2; no definite D call. The CDR3 consists of 9 residues. The V gene lost 10 bases and the J gene lost 3 bases, with 3 bases spanning the gap. Germline V gene lookup returns CDR1 MDHEN and CDR2 SYDVKM. Written as DNA, the CDR3 is TGTGCCAACTACTATGGCTACACCTTC. Residues: CANYYGYTF.

The V call is TRBV2, the J call TRBJ1-1; no clear D gene. This CDR3 has 13 residues. The ends were cut back, 4 bases at V and 1 base at J, with 7 bases in the middle. Germline assignment: CDR1 SNHLY and CDR2 FYNNEI. Here the CDR3 reads CASSGVANTEAFF. CDR3 nucleotides: TGTGCCAGCAGTGGAGTTGCGAACACTGAAGCTTTCTTT.

The CDR3 reads CASSRDRGTEAFF. CDR3 sequence (DNA): TGTGCCAGCTCACGGGACAGGGGCACTGAAGCTTTCTTT. The genes are TRBV18 and TRBJ1-1; 10 bases map to TRBD1. Germline V CDR1 and CDR2: KGHSH, LQKENI. The CDR3 length is 13 residues. J gave up 4 bases and V 4 bases, and 0 bases lay outside the gene matches. The whole variable domain, remainder taken from reference TRBV18 and TRBJ1-1, is NAGVMQNPRHLVRRRGQEARLRCSPMKGHSHVYWYRQLPEEGLKFMVYLQKENIIDESGMPKERFSAEFPKEGPSILRIQQVVRGDSAAYFCASSRDRGTEAFFGQGTRLTVV.

The chain is built from TRBV5-4 and TRBJ1-4; D perhaps matches TRBD1 (6 bases). Germline CDR1 is SGHNT and CDR2 is YYREEE (reference sequence). The CDR3 length is 14 residues. V was shortened by 4 bases and J by 7 bases, with 14 bases between the two germline ends. The CDR3 DNA is TGTGCCAGCAGCGCACAGGGATCTTTTGAAAAACTGTTTTTT. Its protein product is CASSAQGSFEKLFF.

The CDR3 is CASSARQGAGELFF. Here the CDR3 DNA reads TGTGCCAGCAGCGCCCGACAGGGTGCCGGGGAGCTGTTTTTT. The V and J genes are TRBV7-2 and TRBJ2-2, with 7 bases matching TRBD1. The CDR3 length is 14 residues. The J segment lost 6 bases and the V segment lost 5 bases, leaving 6 bases of the junction unmatched. Per the germline V gene, CDR1 is SGHTA and CDR2 is FQGNSA.

The chain recombines TRBV19 with TRBJ2-1; 7 positions match TRBD1. The CDR3 sequence is 14 residues long. Per the germline V gene, CDR1 is LNHDA and CDR2 is SQIVND (reference sequence). The V segment lost 7 bases and the J segment 9 bases; nucleotides outside the gene matches: 12. CDR3 nucleotide sequence: TGTGCCAGTACCCCAGTCAGGGGGAACGGTGAGCAGTTCTTC. Residues: CASTPVRGNGEQFF. Drawing the rest from reference TRBV19 and TRBJ2-1, the complete variable domain is DGGITQSPKYLFRKEGQNVTLSCEQNLNHDAMYWYRQDPGQGLRLIYYSQIVNDFQKGDIAEGYSVSREKKESFPLTVTSAQKNPTAFYLCASTPVRGNGEQFFGPGTRLTVL.

This clone was seen only a few times. The chain recombines TRBV9 with TRBJ2-3, with a weak D call TRBD1 (5 bases). This CDR3 comprises 16 residues. Germline values: CDR1 SGDLS, CDR2 YYNGEE. Trimming cost V 4 bases and J 4 bases, with 19 bases left between them. The CDR3 protein is CASSTLGQTFPDTQYF. As DNA, the CDR3 is TGTGCCAGCAGCACTCTGGGGCAAACTTTCCCAGATACGCAGTATTTT. Variable domain in full (rest from reference TRBV9 and TRBJ2-3): DSGVTQTPKHLITATGQRVTLRCSPRSGDLSVYWYQQSLDQGLQFLIQYYNGEERAKGNILERFSAQQFPDLHSELNLSSLELGDSALYFCASSTLGQTFPDTQYFGPGTRLTVL.

J is TRBJ2-2 and V is TRBV4-2; TRBD2 might be the D (6 bases). The germline V and J ends were trimmed by 1 base and 6 bases, with 12 bases remaining between them. Germline loops: CDR1 LGHNA, CDR2 YNFKEQ. The CDR3 length is 15 residues. CDR3 DNA: TGTGCCAGCAGCCAAGGGGGAGGTTGGGCCGGGGAGCTGTTTTTT. It is translated as CASSQGGGWAGELFF.

The V and J genes are TRBV3-1 (or the pseudogene TRBV3-2) and TRBJ2-3; 7 bases match TRBD2. CDR3 length: 17 amino acids. The germline V gene encodes CDR1 LGHDT and CDR2 YNNKEL (reference sequence). Trimming cost V 5 bases and J 5 bases; bases outside gene matches: 16. CDR3 loop: CASSDASWGGGIDTQYF. The CDR3 DNA reads as TGTGCCAGCAGCGACGCGTCGTGGGGCGGGGGAATAGATACGCAGTATTTT.

V gene TRBV5-1 combines with J gene TRBJ2-1; 10 positions agree with TRBD2. Unmatched junction bases numbered 1, after V lost 5 bases and J lost 2 bases. The CDR3 runs 14 residues. CDR1 SGHRS and CDR2 YFSETQ come from the germline V gene. In nucleotides, the CDR3 is TGCGCCAGCAGTCTAGCGGGGGCCTACAATGAGCAGTTCTTC. This gives the protein CASSLAGAYNEQFF.

The chain recombines TRBV5-4 with TRBJ2-2, with TRBD2 as a possible D gene (7 bases). The germline V gene has CDR1 SGHNT and CDR2 YYREEE (reference sequence). V was shortened by 0 bases and J by 6 bases, with 15 bases between the two germline ends. The CDR3 is made up of 16 amino acids. The CDR3 loop is CASSLGYGGQSGELFF. CDR3 in DNA: TGTGCCAGCAGCTTGGGGTACGGGGGGCAGTCCGGGGAGCTGTTTTTT.

The chain employs TRBV30 and TRBJ2-7; a possible D gene is TRBD1 (6 bases). Germline V gene sequence: CDR1 GTSNPN, CDR2 SVGIG (reference sequence). This CDR3 comprises 13 residues. V was trimmed by 4 bases and J by 2 bases, leaving 12 bases between them. The CDR3 sequence: CAWNRRGPYEQYF. CDR3 DNA: TGTGCCTGGAATCGCAGGGGACCCTACGAGCAGTACTTC.